One and the same sample provided the 17 T cell receptor beta chains below, sequenced in a study of blood T cells in healthy people across ages. Alongside a J-beta primer mix, a sample-barcoded 5' primer served in a second PCR lasting 7 to 11 cycles. Via MiXCR, TCRdb re-called the 5' RACE reads, giving one row per CDR3 protein. The table lists roughly 900,000 distinct CDR3 sequences, about 48% of them singletons. The sample taken for sequencing was blood. Receptors were obtained from a young man in good health.

The CDR3 spells CASSLGPELFNTEAFF. The CDR3 nucleotides are TGTGCCAGCAGCTTAGGCCCGGAGTTGTTTAACACTGAAGCTTTCTTT. The chain has TRBV7-8 and TRBJ1-1, with no clear D. Trimming pared 1 base from V and 2 bases from J, leaving 14 bases between. Germline CDR1 and CDR2: SGHVS and FQNEAQ. The CDR3 loop spans 16 amino acids.

V and J are TRBV20-1 and TRBJ2-3, with D uncertain. Looked up from germline, CDR1 is DFQATT and CDR2 is SNEGSKA (reference sequence). Trimming took off 5 bases at V and 1 base at J, with 10 bases between the two ends. The length of the CDR3 is 13 residues. CDR3 in amino acids: CSAALGGTDTQYF. For the CDR3, the DNA is TGCAGTGCTGCCCTTGGGGGCACAGATACGCAGTATTTT.

The chain employs TRBV7-9 and TRBJ2-1; 10 bases are a match to TRBD1. J lost 7 bases, V lost 6 bases, and 12 bases had no gene match. The CDR3 extends over 16 amino acids. Per the germline V gene, CDR1 is SEHNR and CDR2 is FQNEAQ (reference sequence). DNA of the CDR3: TGTGCCAGCAGTTTCGCACCGGGACAGGGGTCGAATGAGCAGTTCTTC. Residues: CASSFAPGQGSNEQFF.

The rearrangement joins TRBV9 to TRBJ2-5; D uncertain. This CDR3 spans 13 amino acids. CDR1 and CDR2 (germline): SGDLS, YYNGEE. Between the trimmed V and J ends, which lost 3 bases and 2 bases, there was a span of 8 bases. The DNA of the CDR3 is TGTGCCAGCAGCGCCAACCAGCAAGAGACCCAGTACTTC. This sequence encodes CASSANQQETQYF.

Of note for this clonotype: An end of the junction does not agree with germline; a read error may underlie this. The gene calls are TRBV3-1 and TRBJ1-1, with 7 bases matching TRBD1. This CDR3 comprises 15 residues. From germline, CDR1 is LGHDT and CDR2 YNNKEL (reference sequence). The CDR3 bases are TGTGCCAGCAGCCAAGGAACAGGGGTGAACACTGAAGTTTTCTTT. It encodes CASSQGTGVNTEVFF.

This clonotype was counted only a few times. This chain uses TRBV7-2 with TRBJ2-7; 8 bases fit TRBD1. The germline V gene has CDR1 SGHTA and CDR2 FQGNSA. V gave up 1 base and J gave up 2 bases; unmatched junction bases: 7. The CDR3 totals 16 residues. CDR3 in DNA: TGTGCCAGCAGCTTAGAATTGGACAGGGCTCCCTACGAGCAGTACTTC. Its protein is CASSLELDRAPYEQYF.

The chain recombines TRBV28 with TRBJ2-7; D is undetermined. The J call is in doubt because the DNA end fits TRBJ2-4 better. Looked up from germline, CDR1 is MDHEN and CDR2 is SYDVKM. The CDR3 totals 16 residues. The CDR3 nucleotides read TGTGCCAGCAGTCCCACTGGACGGTCCCTCTCTAACATTCAGTACTTC. The encoded protein is CASSPTGRSLSNIQYF.

This sequence joins TRBV5-1 and TRBJ1-4; no clear D. In germline, CDR1 is SGHRS, CDR2 YFSETQ. With 4 bases removed from V and 5 bases from J, the gap between germline ends came to 15 bases. The CDR3 is 15 amino acids. Here the CDR3 DNA reads TGCGCCAGCAGCCAACCCTCGGCGGGAAATGAAAAACTGTTTTTT. Its translation is CASSQPSAGNEKLFF. The full variable domain, completed using reference TRBV5-1 and TRBJ1-4, is KAGVTQTPRYLIKTRGQQVTLSCSPISGHRSVSWYQQTPGQGLQFLFEYFSETQRNKGNFPGRFSGRQFSNSRSEMNVSTLELGDSALYLCASSQPSAGNEKLFFGSGTQLSVL.

The table lists this clonotype with a few counts. The rearrangement joins TRBV28 to TRBJ1-4; no definite D call. Trimming stripped 2 bases from V and 3 bases from J, with 10 bases between. The CDR3 totals 15 residues. The germline V gene has CDR1 MDHEN and CDR2 SYDVKM. The CDR3 here is CASSLPGRANEKLFF. CDR3 bases: TGTGCCAGCAGTTTACCCGGGAGGGCTAATGAAAAACTGTTTTTT.

V usage is TRBV2 and J usage is TRBJ1-5, with 7 bases identical to TRBD1. After removal of 6 bases from V and 7 bases from J, the junction contained 9 bases not matched to a gene. Germline CDR1 reads SNHLY; CDR2 reads FYNNEI. This CDR3 has 14 amino acids. In DNA form, the CDR3 reads TGTGCCAGCAGATCCTTACAGGGGAACCAGCCCCAGCATTTT. Protein sequence: CASRSLQGNQPQHF.

This clonotype was seen only once. The J gene is TRBJ1-6, the V gene TRBV18, with D uncertain. Germline V gene sequence: CDR1 KGHSH, CDR2 LQKENI. This CDR3 has 13 residues. V lost 0 bases and J 7 bases, leaving 4 bases between the germline ends. The DNA for the CDR3 is TGTGCCAGCTCACCACCGTCCAATTCACCCCTCCACTTT. Translating it yields CASSPPSNSPLHF.

The chain combines TRBV6-1 with TRBJ1-5; D is unresolved. The CDR3 contains 13 residues. V lost 5 bases to trimming and J lost 3 bases, with 8 bases between them. CDR1 and CDR2 from the germline V gene are MNHNS and SASEGT. Here the CDR3 DNA reads TGTGCCAGCAGTAACGCGTTCAATCAGCCCCAGCATTTT. It is translated as CASSNAFNQPQHF.

The V call is TRBV7-9, the J call TRBJ2-7; no reliable D call. CDR1 and CDR2 (germline): SEHNR, FQNEAQ (reference sequence). V lost 5 bases to trimming and J lost 4 bases, with 15 bases between them. The length of the CDR3 is 14 residues. This CDR3 is CASSPETSLYEQYF. The DNA of the CDR3 is TGTGCCAGCAGCCCCGAGACATCTTTATACGAGCAGTACTTC.

The chain recombines TRBV7-9 with TRBJ1-2; tentatively, D is TRBD1 (5 bases). Trimming pared 5 bases from V and 4 bases from J, leaving 14 bases between. The CDR3 spans 14 residues. Germline assignment: CDR1 SEHNR and CDR2 FQNEAQ (reference sequence). The CDR3 region is CASSPGGWSYGYTF. In DNA form, the CDR3 reads TGTGCCAGCAGCCCCGGGGGTTGGAGCTATGGCTACACCTTC.

The chain carries TRBV20-1 and TRBJ2-2, with D possibly TRBD2 on 6 matching bases. The length of the CDR3 is 15 residues. V was pared by 3 bases and J by 3 bases, with 14 bases between. Germline values: CDR1 DFQATT, CDR2 SNEGSKA (reference sequence). The CDR3 DNA is TGCAGTGCTAGGGGAGGAGGGGAGTACACCGGGGAGCTGTTTTTT. Translation gives CSARGGGEYTGELFF.

This clonotype was recorded once. The chain couples TRBV25-1 to TRBJ1-2; D is unresolved. CDR3 size: 15 residues. V lost 0 bases and J lost 3, with 11 bases in between. Germline lookup yields CDR1 MGHDK and CDR2 SYGVNS. CDR3 sequence (DNA): TGTGCCAGCAGTGAATATGGGAGGGCTGACTATGGCTACACCTTC. This codes for CASSEYGRADYGYTF.

The chain combines TRBV6-1 with TRBJ1-1; 9 bases fit TRBD1. Germline assignment: CDR1 MNHNS and CDR2 SASEGT. This CDR3 has 19 amino acids. V gave up 5 bases and J gave up 4 bases; unmatched junction bases: 20. The CDR3 coding sequence is TGTGCCAGCAGTAGTGGCCCCCGGGACAGGGTATGGGAGTCCACTGAAGCTTTCTTT. It codes for CASSSGPRDRVWESTEAFF.